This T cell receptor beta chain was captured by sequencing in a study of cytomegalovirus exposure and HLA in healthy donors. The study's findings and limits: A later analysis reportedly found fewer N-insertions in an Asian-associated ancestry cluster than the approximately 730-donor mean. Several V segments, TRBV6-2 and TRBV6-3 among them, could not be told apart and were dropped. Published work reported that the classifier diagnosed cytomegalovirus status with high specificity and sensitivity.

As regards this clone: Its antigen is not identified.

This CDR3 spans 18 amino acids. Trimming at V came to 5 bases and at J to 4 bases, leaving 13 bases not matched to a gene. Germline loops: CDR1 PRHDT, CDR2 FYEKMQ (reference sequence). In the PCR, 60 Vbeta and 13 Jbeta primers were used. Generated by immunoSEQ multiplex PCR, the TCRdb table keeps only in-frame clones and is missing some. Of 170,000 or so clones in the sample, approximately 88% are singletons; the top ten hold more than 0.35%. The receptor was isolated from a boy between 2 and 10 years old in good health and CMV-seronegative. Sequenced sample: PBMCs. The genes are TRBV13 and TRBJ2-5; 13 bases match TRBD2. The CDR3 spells CASSKTSGRGEWGETQYF. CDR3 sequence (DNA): TGTGCCAGCAGCAAAACTAGCGGGAGGGGGGAATGGGGAGAGACCCAGTACTTC.